The 29 T cell receptor beta chains below all came from one sample that was sequenced in a study of CD8+ T cells in alopecia areata. It was cDNA, reverse transcribed from extracted RNA, that served as the sequencing template. Some clones are missing from TCRdb's copy, which holds only in-frame ones; the method was immunoSEQ multiplex PCR. The top ten hold approximately 22% of the sample, which has 90,000 to 120,000 clones, around 55% seen once. Sequences were obtained from CD8+ T cells sorted from blood. These receptors were obtained from a human donor in good health.

The J gene is TRBJ1-1, the V gene TRBV6-5; D may be TRBD1 (6 bases). This CDR3 region has 14 residues. Germline V gene data show CDR1 as MNHEY and CDR2 as SVGAGI. V lost 7 bases, J lost 1 base, and 13 bases lay in between. CDR3 region: CASKGVGGNTEAFF. CDR3 coding DNA: TGTGCCAGCAAAGGGGTAGGGGGGAACACTGAAGCTTTCTTT.

The V gene is TRBV4-3, the J gene TRBJ2-7; D is unclear. Between the trimmed V and J ends, which lost 4 bases and 5 bases, there was a span of 12 bases. The CDR3 has 13 residues. CDR1 is LGHNA, CDR2 YSLEER, per germline. The CDR3 DNA is TGCGCCAGCAGCCCCATTCCGGGCCACGAGCAGTACTTC. Protein sequence: CASSPIPGHEQYF.

Remarks on this clone: At one end, the junction sequence differs from germline, possibly due to a read error. J is TRBJ2-1 and V is TRBV5-6; 15 positions match TRBD2. CDR1 and CDR2 from the germline V gene are SGHDT and YYEEEE. The CDR3 is 13 residues long. The DNA of the CDR3 is TGTGCCAGCAGCGGCGGACTAGCGGGGGGGCAAGTCTTC. Its protein product is CASSGGLAGGQVF.

This chain connects TRBV29-1 to TRBJ1-1; D possibly corresponds to TRBD1 (6 bases). CDR1 is SQVTM, CDR2 ANQGSEA, per germline. Deletions cut 6 bases from V and 1 base from J, with 12 bases between. The CDR3 runs 13 residues. CDR3 DNA sequence: TGCAGCGTCAAACAGGGTTCGAACACTGAAGCTTTCTTT. Its translation is CSVKQGSNTEAFF.

V and J are TRBV5-1 and TRBJ1-2, with 8 bases aligning to TRBD1. Unmatched junction bases numbered 4, after V lost 2 bases and J lost 4 bases. Germline V gene sequence: CDR1 SGHRS, CDR2 YFSETQ. The CDR3 is 14 amino acids. The CDR3 here is CASSFPGGVYGYTF. CDR3 nucleotide sequence: TGCGCCAGCAGCTTCCCAGGGGGCGTCTATGGCTACACCTTC.

The gene calls are TRBV13 and TRBJ2-1; 7 positions agree with TRBD1. The CDR3 is 15 residues long. After removal of 0 bases from V and 3 bases from J, the junction contained 2 bases not matched to a gene. Germline lookup yields CDR1 PRHDT and CDR2 FYEKMQ (reference sequence). CDR3 nucleotide sequence: TGTGCCAGCAGCTTAGGTAGGGGGCTCTACAATGAGCAGTTCTTC. Translation: CASSLGRGLYNEQFF.

This clone was counted a single time. The V and J genes are TRBV30 and TRBJ2-5; weak D call: TRBD1 (6 bases). The end of the DNA fits TRBJ2-7 better, so the J call may be wrong. This CDR3 spans 13 amino acids. Germline V gene data show CDR1 as GTSNPN and CDR2 as SVGIG (reference sequence). The CDR3 coding sequence is TGTGCCTGGAGTTCAGGGGCCTCCTACGAGCAGTACTTC. Translated, it gives CAWSSGASYEQYF.

This chain connects TRBV5-4 to TRBJ2-2; D uncertain. V lost 2 bases and J 2 bases, leaving 13 bases between the germline ends. Germline V gene data show CDR1 as SGHNT and CDR2 as YYREEE (reference sequence). This CDR3 region has 16 residues. This CDR3 reads CASSFRTLDNTGELFF. Here the CDR3 DNA reads TGTGCCAGCAGCTTCCGAACTCTGGATAACACCGGGGAGCTGTTTTTT.

The chain carries TRBV13 and TRBJ2-1; the D is unclear. V dropped 5 bases and J dropped 3 bases, with 14 bases sitting between them. Germline V gene data show CDR1 as PRHDT and CDR2 as FYEKMQ (reference sequence). The CDR3 covers 15 residues. This CDR3 is CASSPTLDIYNEQFF. The CDR3 bases are TGTGCCAGCAGCCCGACCCTCGACATCTACAATGAGCAGTTCTTC.

The chain links TRBV19 to TRBJ2-5, with D possibly TRBD2 on 5 matching bases. The V gene lost 0 bases and the J gene lost 4 bases, with 18 bases spanning the gap. The germline V gene encodes CDR1 LNHDA and CDR2 SQIVND (reference sequence). The CDR3 is made up of 17 amino acids. The CDR3 loop is CASSIESGSPSGETQYF. CDR3 nucleotide sequence: TGTGCCAGTAGTATAGAAAGCGGCAGCCCTTCGGGAGAGACCCAGTACTTC.

This clone was observed a handful of times. The V gene is TRBV29-1, the J gene TRBJ2-7; weak D call: TRBD1 (5 bases). Looked up from germline, CDR1 is SQVTM and CDR2 is ANQGSEA. CDR3 length: 12 amino acids. The V end lost 1 base, the J end lost 4 bases, and 8 bases lay between the germline ends. For the CDR3, the DNA is TGCAGCGTTGAAGGGACAACTTACGAGCAGTACTTC. Protein product: CSVEGTTYEQYF.

V usage is TRBV7-9 and J usage is TRBJ2-3, with 10 bases that match TRBD1. The V gene's germline CDR1 is SEHNR and CDR2 FQNEAQ (reference sequence). Losses at the gene ends were 7 bases for V and 5 bases for J; bases not matched to a gene: 9. This CDR3 spans 15 amino acids. The CDR3 protein is CASTETGGLRDTQYF. The CDR3, as DNA: TGTGCCAGCACCGAGACAGGGGGCCTTAGAGATACGCAGTATTTT.

This CDR3 is CSVPLGTAGYGYTF. The CDR3 DNA sequence: TGCAGCGTGCCGCTAGGGACAGCCGGCTATGGCTACACCTTC. The rearrangement uses TRBV29-1 and TRBJ1-2; 7 bases map to TRBD1. The CDR3 extends over 14 amino acids. Germline CDR1 reads SQVTM; CDR2 reads ANQGSEA. The ends lost 6 bases at V and 4 bases at J; junction bases unmatched: 11.

The chain recombines TRBV29-1 with TRBJ2-1, with 8 bases aligning to TRBD1. The ends lost 6 bases at V and 6 bases at J; junction bases unmatched: 1. The CDR3 extends over 11 amino acids. The germline V gene has CDR1 SQVTM and CDR2 ANQGSEA. The CDR3 loop reads CSVDRGNEQFF. DNA for the CDR3: TGCAGCGTAGACAGGGGCAATGAGCAGTTCTTC.

Only a few counts were recorded for this clone. The chain combines TRBV5-6 with TRBJ1-1; no firm D call. CDR1 and CDR2 (germline): SGHDT, YYEEEE. There are 14 residues in the CDR3. The V end was cut by 3 bases, the J end by 3 bases, with 12 bases between. The CDR3, as DNA: TGTGCCAGCAGCTCGATTGGAGTCTACACTGAAGCTTTCTTT. It encodes CASSSIGVYTEAFF.

The chain joins TRBV9 to TRBJ2-7, with 9 bases matching TRBD1. In germline, CDR1 is SGDLS, CDR2 YYNGEE. The ends lost 3 bases at V and 4 bases at J; junction bases unmatched: 2. The CDR3 is made up of 13 amino acids. The CDR3 nucleotides read TGTGCCAGCAGCGGAGGGACAGGGTACGAGCAGTACTTC. Its translation is CASSGGTGYEQYF.

The chain carries TRBV5-6 and TRBJ2-5, with 9 bases that match TRBD1. CDR1 is SGHDT, CDR2 YYEEEE, per germline. This CDR3 is built from 14 residues. Trimming at V came to 4 bases and at J to 6 bases, leaving 7 bases not matched to a gene. The CDR3 loop is CASSLAYRGQTQYF. The CDR3 nucleotides are TGTGCCAGCAGCCTAGCATACAGGGGGCAGACCCAGTACTTC.

The genes are TRBV30 and TRBJ2-5; 9 nucleotides agree with TRBD2. V lost 2 bases, J lost 1 base, and 5 bases stayed unmatched. Germline assignment: CDR1 GTSNPN and CDR2 SVGIG (reference sequence). The CDR3 totals 15 residues. The CDR3 reads CAWSPSGGSQETQYF. The CDR3 DNA reads TGTGCCTGGAGTCCCAGCGGGGGGTCCCAAGAGACCCAGTACTTC.

The V gene is TRBV7-9, the J gene TRBJ1-2; D gene unclear. V was pared by 0 bases and J by 4 bases, with 15 bases between. The CDR3 is 16 amino acids. The germline V gene has CDR1 SEHNR and CDR2 FQNEAQ (reference sequence). The CDR3 protein is CASSLAPGRRGYGYTF. CDR3 sequence (DNA): TGTGCCAGCAGCTTAGCCCCGGGCAGACGAGGCTATGGCTACACCTTC.

The V call is TRBV7-9, the J call TRBJ2-5; 10 nucleotides line up with TRBD1. CDR3 length: 16 residues. Unmatched junction bases numbered 2, after V lost 1 base and J lost 0 bases. CDR1 and CDR2 (germline): SEHNR, FQNEAQ (reference sequence). The CDR3 DNA reads as TGTGCCAGCAGCTTAGGGACAGGGGGGTACCAAGAGACCCAGTACTTC. Translated: CASSLGTGGYQETQYF.

The V gene is TRBV4-1, the J gene TRBJ2-1; D gene ambiguous. This CDR3 has 16 amino acids. V was cut by 0 bases and J by 4 bases, with 13 bases left in between. The germline gives CDR1 MGHRA, CDR2 YSYEKL. The CDR3: CASSQESLVGYNEQFF. The CDR3 DNA follows: TGCGCCAGCAGCCAAGAGTCTCTGGTCGGATACAATGAGCAGTTCTTC.

This chain joins TRBV28 and TRBJ2-6; no definite D call. Germline V gene data show CDR1 as MDHEN and CDR2 as SYDVKM. The CDR3 covers 13 residues. The ends were cut back, 4 bases at V and 13 bases at J, with 14 bases in the middle. The CDR3 here is CASSCPVMSVLTF. CDR3 DNA sequence: TGTGCCAGCAGTTGTCCGGTAATGTCGGTCCTGACTTTC.

The chain combines TRBV9 with TRBJ2-2; 7 nucleotides match TRBD1. J was trimmed by 3 bases and V by 5 bases; bases with no gene match: 1. CDR1 SGDLS and CDR2 YYNGEE come from the germline V gene. This CDR3 contains 13 residues. This CDR3 reads CASRTGYTGELFF. The CDR3 DNA is TGTGCCAGCAGGACAGGGTACACCGGGGAGCTGTTTTTT.

The rearrangement joins TRBV10-3 to TRBJ2-1; perhaps TRBD2 as D (5 bases). There are 12 residues in the CDR3. Germline V gene data show CDR1 as ENHRY and CDR2 as SYGVKD. The V end lost 2 bases, the J end lost 6 bases, and 5 bases lay between the germline ends. The CDR3 nucleotides are TGTGCCATCAGTGAGGGAGGCAATGAGCAGTTCTTC. Translated: CAISEGGNEQFF.

This clone was counted between two and nine times. The chain recombines TRBV25-1 with TRBJ2-5, with a weak D call TRBD1 (6 bases). The last part of the DNA fits TRBJ2-7 better; the J call may be wrong. This CDR3 region has 14 residues. Germline CDR1 and CDR2: MGHDK and SYGVNS. The CDR3 loop is CASSPLGATYEQYF. CDR3 bases: TGTGCCAGCAGTCCCCTGGGGGCAACCTACGAGCAGTACTTC.

Only a few counts were recorded for this clone. The gene calls are TRBV7-9 and TRBJ2-5, with D possibly matching TRBD2 (6 bases). Trimming pared 0 bases from V and 4 bases from J, leaving 9 bases between. The germline CDR1 and CDR2 sequences are SEHNR and FQNEAQ (reference sequence). The CDR3 runs to 14 residues. The CDR3 here is CASSLALGGETQYF. The DNA of the CDR3 is TGTGCCAGCAGCTTAGCTTTGGGAGGAGAGACCCAGTACTTC.

The rearrangement links TRBV4-2 to TRBJ2-1; D tentatively reads TRBD1 or TRBD2 (5 bases each). The CDR3 has 17 amino acids. Germline V gives CDR1 LGHNA, CDR2 YNFKEQ. Between the trimmed V and J ends, which lost 0 bases and 0 bases, there was a span of 12 bases. The CDR3 coding sequence is TGTGCCAGCAGCCAAGAGGGGGAGAAGTCCTCCTACAATGAGCAGTTCTTC. Its protein product is CASSQEGEKSSYNEQFF.

This clone was found a few times. The chain is built from TRBV7-2 and TRBJ2-3; possible D gene TRBD1, 6 bases. The CDR3 covers 17 residues. Germline loops: CDR1 SGHTA, CDR2 FQGNSA. Trimming took 5 bases from V and 0 from J, leaving 18 bases between them. In nucleotides, the CDR3 is TGTGCCAGCAGCCTCCGGACAGCAAGTCCTAGCACAGATACGCAGTATTTT. Translation: CASSLRTASPSTDTQYF.

CDR3 in amino acids: CASSSGLAGGMMQYF. The CDR3 DNA reads TGTGCCAGCAGCTCCGGACTAGCGGGGGGGATGATGCAGTACTTC. V gene TRBV13 combines with J gene TRBJ2-7; 15 nucleotides agree with TRBD2. V lost 4 bases and J lost 9; bases outside the gene matches: 7. The germline V gene has CDR1 PRHDT and CDR2 FYEKMQ (reference sequence). This CDR3 region has 15 residues.